This T cell receptor beta chain was sequenced in a study of post-analysis software for immune sequencing data. Overall study: There were relapsing-remitting, secondary progressive and progressive-relapsing multiple sclerosis among the disease courses included. Study results and limitations: A handful of TRBV segments, including TRBV5-6, TRBV5-1 and TRBV20-1, were more frequent in patients than controls.

This CDR3 comprises 13 residues. V dropped 5 bases and J dropped 5; count of bases not matched to a gene: 5. In germline, CDR1 is MNHEY, CDR2 SVGAGI. Libraries were made from TCR beta cDNA, and they carried unique molecular identifiers. From around 1 to 9.1 million T cells, around 500,000 cDNA molecules were obtained. TCRdb re-called the PCR reads with MiXCR, one entry per CDR3 protein. The sample has hundreds of thousands of distinct CDR3 sequences, 30% seen once. About this clonotype: What it binds is unknown.

The sequenced sample was blood. The sequence derives from a girl aged 10-17 years with multiple sclerosis. The chain links TRBV6-5 to TRBJ2-7; TRBD1 matches 8 bases. CDR3 DNA sequence: TGTGCCAGCAGTGAAAGACAGGGGAACGAGCAGTACTTC. Protein: CASSERQGNEQYF.